This TCR beta chain was observed in a study of OX40 agonist ivuxolimab in advanced cancers. General study findings and limits: At doses 0.1 to 3.0 mg/kg, CD4+ and CD8+ clones expanded.

CDR1 and CDR2 from the germline V gene are MNHNS and SASEGT. The V gene lost 3 bases and the J gene lost 0 bases, with 9 bases spanning the gap. The CDR3 contains 15 residues. On cycle 4 day 1 and cycle 7 day 1, as well as at baseline, blood was sampled. As to this clone: The antigen is not known.

TCRdb's copy holds only in-frame clones and misses some; the assay was immunoSEQ multiplex PCR. Of about 7,300 clones in the sample, 75% to 90% are singletons; the top ten hold 70% to 75%. The chain carries TRBV6-1 and TRBJ2-4, with no clear D. Sequences were derived from CD4+ or CD8+ T cells sorted from blood, sampled in a trial of the OX40 agonist ivuxolimab. This sequence was found in an adult with an advanced solid tumor such as melanoma, head and neck, liver or kidney cancer. The DNA of the CDR3 is TGTGCCAGCAGTGACTCCTCGTTAGCCAAAAACATTCAGTACTTC. Translating gives CASSDSSLAKNIQYF.